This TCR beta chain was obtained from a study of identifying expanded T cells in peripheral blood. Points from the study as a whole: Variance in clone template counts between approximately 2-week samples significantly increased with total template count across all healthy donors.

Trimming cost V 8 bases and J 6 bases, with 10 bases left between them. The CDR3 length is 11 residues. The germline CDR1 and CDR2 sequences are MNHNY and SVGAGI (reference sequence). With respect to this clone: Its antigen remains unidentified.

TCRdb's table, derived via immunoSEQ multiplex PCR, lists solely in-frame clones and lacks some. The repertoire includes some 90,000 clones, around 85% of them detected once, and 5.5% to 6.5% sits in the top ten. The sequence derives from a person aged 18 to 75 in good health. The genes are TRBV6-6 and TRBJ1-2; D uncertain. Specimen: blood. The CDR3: CASWAGDGYTF. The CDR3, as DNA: TGTGCCAGCTGGGCTGGGGATGGCTACACCTTC.